This TCR beta chain was captured in a study of Ad26.COV2.S vaccination and SARS-CoV-2 variants. Study-wide context: Once, or twice with 56 days between doses, Ad26.COV2.S was given intramuscularly.

Clones were sequenced by immunoSEQ multiplex PCR, and TCRdb holds only the in-frame ones, with some missing. The sample has roughly 320,000 clones, around 87% seen once. Concerning this clone: Its antigen is still unknown.

General study results and limits: With respect to non-spike TCR breadth, vaccine and placebo recipients were similar. Placebo recipients had lower spike-specific TCR breadth than vaccine recipients.

Treatment of the sample: around 19 received Ad26.COV2.S at low or high dose, single or two shots; 5 received placebo; per-sample allocation not given. Day 63 after the first injection of vaccine or placebo was the sampling time. The TCR was taken from a person between 18 and 60 years old who received the Ad26.COV2.S COVID-19 vaccine or a placebo. The sequences come from peripheral blood, collected in a trial of Ad26.COV2.S vaccine versus placebo.

The CDR3 here is CASSIEPTDTQYF. CDR3 DNA: TGTGCCAGTAGTATAGAACCCACAGATACGCAGTATTTT. V gene TRBV19 combines with J gene TRBJ2-3, with D unresolved. Germline V lookup: CDR1 LNHDA, CDR2 SQIVND (reference sequence). The length of the CDR3 is 13 residues. Trimming took 0 bases from V and 2 from J, leaving 3 bases between them. Complete variable domain (other parts from reference TRBV19 and TRBJ2-3): DGGITQSPKYLFRKEGQNVTLSCEQNLNHDAMYWYRQDPGQGLRLIYYSQIVNDFQKGDIAEGYSVSREKKESFPLTVTSAQKNPTAFYLCASSIEPTDTQYFGPGTRLTVL.